This T cell receptor (beta chain) is drawn from a study of regulatory dendritic cells for organ transplantation. On this clone: Its antigen is not known.

The CDR3 covers 15 residues. Germline CDR1 MDHEN, CDR2 SYDVKM. Trimming at V came to 7 bases and at J to 1 base, leaving 9 bases not matched to a gene. Libraries were prepared by immunoSEQ multiplex PCR; TCRdb keeps only in-frame clonotypes and omits some of them. The data show 20,000 to 25,000 clones, with 65% to 90% seen just once and 0.25% to 0.3% held by the top ten. CFSE-labeled sorted T cells met regulatory or mature dendritic cells for around five days. The sample comprised naive CD4+ T cells from blood cultured with dendritic cells. Indicated subset: CD45RA+ naive T cells. The chain has TRBV28 and TRBJ2-5; TRBD1 aligns across 7 bases. This TCR was recovered from a human donor in good health. The DNA of the CDR3 is TGTGCCAGCACGTCAGAGGGGGCGGGCCAAGAGACCCAGTACTTC. It encodes CASTSEGAGQETQYF.